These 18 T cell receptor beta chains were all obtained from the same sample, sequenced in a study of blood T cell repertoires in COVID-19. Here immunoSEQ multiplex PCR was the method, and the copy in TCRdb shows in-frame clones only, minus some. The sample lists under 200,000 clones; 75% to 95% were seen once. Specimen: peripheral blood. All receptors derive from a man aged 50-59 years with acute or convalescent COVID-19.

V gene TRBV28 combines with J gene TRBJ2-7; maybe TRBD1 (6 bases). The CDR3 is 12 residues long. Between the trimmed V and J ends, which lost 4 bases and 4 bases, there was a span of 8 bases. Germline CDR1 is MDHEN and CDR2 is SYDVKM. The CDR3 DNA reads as TGTGCCAGCAGTTCCAGGGGTTACGAGCAGTACGTC. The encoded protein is CASSSRGYEQYV.

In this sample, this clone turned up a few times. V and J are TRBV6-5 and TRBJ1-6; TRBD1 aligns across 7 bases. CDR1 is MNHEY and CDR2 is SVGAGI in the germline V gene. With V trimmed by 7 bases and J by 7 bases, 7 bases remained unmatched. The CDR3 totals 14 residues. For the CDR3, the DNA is TGTGCCAGCACCATAGACAGGGTCAATTCACCCCTCCACTTT. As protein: CASTIDRVNSPLHF.

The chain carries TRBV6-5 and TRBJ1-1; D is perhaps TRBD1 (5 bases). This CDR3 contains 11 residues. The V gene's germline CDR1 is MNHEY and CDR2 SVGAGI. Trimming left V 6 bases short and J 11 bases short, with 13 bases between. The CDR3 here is CASRAGPYAFF. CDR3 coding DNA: TGTGCCAGCAGAGCGGGACCGTATGCTTTCTTT.

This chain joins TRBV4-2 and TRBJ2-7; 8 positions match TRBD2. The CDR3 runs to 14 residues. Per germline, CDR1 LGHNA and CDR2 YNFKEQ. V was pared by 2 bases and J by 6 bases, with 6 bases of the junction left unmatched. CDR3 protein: CASSQRAGVFEQYF. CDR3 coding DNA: TGTGCCAGCAGCCAACGAGCGGGAGTTTTCGAGCAGTACTTC.

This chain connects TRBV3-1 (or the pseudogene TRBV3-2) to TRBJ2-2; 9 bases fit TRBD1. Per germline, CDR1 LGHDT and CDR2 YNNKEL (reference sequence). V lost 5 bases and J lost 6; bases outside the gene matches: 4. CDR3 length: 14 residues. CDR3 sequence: CASSWDREAGELFF. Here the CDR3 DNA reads TGTGCCAGCAGCTGGGACAGGGAAGCCGGGGAGCTGTTTTTT.

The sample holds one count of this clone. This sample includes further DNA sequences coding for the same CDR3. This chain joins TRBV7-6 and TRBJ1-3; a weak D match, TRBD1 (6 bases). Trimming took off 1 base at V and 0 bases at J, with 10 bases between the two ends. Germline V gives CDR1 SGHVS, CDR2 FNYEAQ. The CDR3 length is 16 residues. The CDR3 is CASSLGTASSGNTIYF. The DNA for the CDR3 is TGTGCCAGCAGCTTAGGGACAGCTAGCTCTGGAAACACCATATATTTT. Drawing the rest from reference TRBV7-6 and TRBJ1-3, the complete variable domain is GAGVSQSPRYKVTKRGQDVALRCDPISGHVSLYWYRQALGQGPEFLTYFNYEAQQDKSGLPNDRFSAERPEGSISTLTIQRTEQRDSAMYRCASSLGTASSGNTIYFGEGSWLTVV.

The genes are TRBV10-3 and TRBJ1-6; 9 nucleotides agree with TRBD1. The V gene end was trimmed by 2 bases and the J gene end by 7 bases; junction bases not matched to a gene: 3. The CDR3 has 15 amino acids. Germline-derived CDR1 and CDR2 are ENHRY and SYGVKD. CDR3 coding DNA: TGTGCCATCAGTGAGGGAGGGACAGGGAATTCACCCCTCCACTTT. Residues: CAISEGGTGNSPLHF.

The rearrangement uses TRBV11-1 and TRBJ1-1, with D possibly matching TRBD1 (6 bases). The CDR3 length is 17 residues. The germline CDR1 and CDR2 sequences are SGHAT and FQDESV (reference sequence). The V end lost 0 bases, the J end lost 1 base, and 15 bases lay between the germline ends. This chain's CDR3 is CASSLAVAGAKNTEAFF. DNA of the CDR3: TGTGCCAGCAGCTTAGCAGTCGCAGGGGCGAAGAACACTGAAGCTTTCTTT. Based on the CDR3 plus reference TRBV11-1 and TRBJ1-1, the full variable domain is EAEVAQSPRYKITEKSQAVAFWCDPISGHATLYWYRQILGQGPELLVQFQDESVVDDSQLPKDRFSAERLKGVDSTLKIQPAELGDSAMYLCASSLAVAGAKNTEAFFGQGTRLTVV.

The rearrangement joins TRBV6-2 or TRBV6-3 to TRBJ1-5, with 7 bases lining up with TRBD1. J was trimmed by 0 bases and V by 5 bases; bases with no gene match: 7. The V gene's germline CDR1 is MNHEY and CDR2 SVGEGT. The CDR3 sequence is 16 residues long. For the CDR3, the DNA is TGTGCCAGCAGTCGATGGACAGGAACTAGCAATCAGCCCCAGCATTTT. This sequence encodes CASSRWTGTSNQPQHF.

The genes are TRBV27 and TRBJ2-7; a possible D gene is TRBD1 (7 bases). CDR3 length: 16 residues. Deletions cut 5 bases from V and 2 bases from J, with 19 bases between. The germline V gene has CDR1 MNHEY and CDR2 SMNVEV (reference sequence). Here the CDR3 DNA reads TGTGCCAGCAGTCCCGAGGGGGGAAGGGGGCCCTACGAGCAGTACTTC. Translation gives CASSPEGGRGPYEQYF.

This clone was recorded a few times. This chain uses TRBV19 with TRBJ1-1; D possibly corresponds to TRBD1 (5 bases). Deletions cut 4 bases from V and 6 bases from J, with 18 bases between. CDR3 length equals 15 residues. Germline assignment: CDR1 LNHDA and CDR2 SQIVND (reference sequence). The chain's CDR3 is CASSTSTLGGAEAFF. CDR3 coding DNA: TGTGCCAGTAGTACCTCGACCCTGGGAGGGGCTGAAGCTTTCTTT.

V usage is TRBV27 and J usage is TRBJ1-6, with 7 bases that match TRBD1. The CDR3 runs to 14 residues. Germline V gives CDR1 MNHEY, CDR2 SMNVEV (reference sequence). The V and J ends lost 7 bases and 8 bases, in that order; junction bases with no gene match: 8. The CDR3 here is CASTPTGKYSPLHF. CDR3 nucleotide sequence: TGTGCCAGCACCCCGACAGGGAAATATTCACCCCTCCACTTT.

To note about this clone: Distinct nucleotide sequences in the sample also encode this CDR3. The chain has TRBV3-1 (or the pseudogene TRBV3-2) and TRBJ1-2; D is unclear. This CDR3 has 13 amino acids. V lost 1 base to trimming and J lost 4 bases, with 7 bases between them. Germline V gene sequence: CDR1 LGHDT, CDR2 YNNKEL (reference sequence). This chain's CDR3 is CASSQGSVYGYTF. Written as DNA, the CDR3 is TGTGCCAGCAGCCAAGGTTCAGTCTATGGCTACACCTTC.

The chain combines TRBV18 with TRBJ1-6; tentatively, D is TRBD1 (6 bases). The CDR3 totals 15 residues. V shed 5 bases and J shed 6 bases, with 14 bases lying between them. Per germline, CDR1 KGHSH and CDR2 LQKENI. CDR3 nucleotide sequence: TGTGCCAGCTCAGCCCGGGGGGGCTCTAATTCACCCCTCCACTTT. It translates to CASSARGGSNSPLHF.

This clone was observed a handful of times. The CDR3 spells CASSLWGQGAGETQYF. The CDR3, as DNA: TGTGCCAGCAGTTTATGGGGACAGGGGGCAGGGGAGACCCAGTACTTC. The rearrangement uses TRBV28 and TRBJ2-5; TRBD1 agrees at 12 bases. The junction had 4 bases not matched to a gene; V was cut back by 0 bases and J by 5 bases. The germline CDR1 and CDR2 sequences are MDHEN and SYDVKM. The CDR3 consists of 16 residues. The variable domain in full, completed from reference TRBV28 and TRBJ2-5, reads DVKVTQSSRYLVKRTGEKVFLECVQDMDHENMFWYRQDPGLGLRLIYFSYDVKMKEKGDIPEGYSVSREKKERFSLILESASTNQTSMYLCASSLWGQGAGETQYFGPGTRLLVL.

The CDR3 is CASSPTGEAYGYTF. The CDR3 DNA follows: TGTGCCAGCAGCCCGACAGGGGAAGCATATGGCTACACCTTC. The rearrangement joins TRBV6-2 or TRBV6-3 to TRBJ1-2; 8 positions match TRBD1. This CDR3 region has 14 residues. The germline V gene encodes CDR1 MNHEY and CDR2 SVGEGT. The junction had 8 bases not matched to a gene; V was cut back by 6 bases and J by 5 bases.

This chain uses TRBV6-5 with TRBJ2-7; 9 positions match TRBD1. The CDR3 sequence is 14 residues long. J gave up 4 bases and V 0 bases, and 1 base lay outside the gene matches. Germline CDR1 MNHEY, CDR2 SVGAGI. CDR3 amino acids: CASSYSQGAYEQYF. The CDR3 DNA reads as TGTGCCAGCAGTTACTCACAGGGGGCTTACGAGCAGTACTTC.

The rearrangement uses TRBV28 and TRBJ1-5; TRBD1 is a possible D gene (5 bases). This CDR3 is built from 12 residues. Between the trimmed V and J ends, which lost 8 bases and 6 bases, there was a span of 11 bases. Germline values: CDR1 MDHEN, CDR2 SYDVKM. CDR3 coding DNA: TGTGCCAGCGGGCCCCAGGGTCAGCCCCAGCATTTT. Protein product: CASGPQGQPQHF. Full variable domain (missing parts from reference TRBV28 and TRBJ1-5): DVKVTQSSRYLVKRTGEKVFLECVQDMDHENMFWYRQDPGLGLRLIYFSYDVKMKEKGDIPEGYSVSREKKERFSLILESASTNQTSMYLCASGPQGQPQHFGDGTRLSIL.